This T cell receptor beta chain was found in a study of cytomegalovirus exposure and HLA in healthy donors. General study findings and limits: Researchers reported in a later analysis that a missense DCLRE1C variant was tied to TCR beta V- and J-gene trimming. Per published reports, the classifier diagnosed cytomegalovirus status with high specificity and sensitivity. The study had only CMV serostatus as immune exposure information.

Trimming took 6 bases from V and 4 from J; bases not matched to a gene: 4. The CDR3 runs 13 residues. The germline gives CDR1 MNHEY, CDR2 SVGAGI. About this clone: No antigen is known for it.

The study ran its PCR with 60 Vbeta and 13 Jbeta primers. TCRdb's copy holds only in-frame clones and misses some; the assay was immunoSEQ multiplex PCR. The repertoire holds some 120,000 clones, with less than 85% as singletons. The chain joins TRBV6-5 to TRBJ1-1, with TRBD1 matching 8 bases. Sequencing was performed on PBMCs. The TCR sequence derives from a man aged 25 to 45 in good health and CMV-seropositive. The CDR3 coding sequence is TGTGCCAGCAGCCAGGGGGCAGGCACTGAAGCTTTCTTT. It codes for CASSQGAGTEAFF.